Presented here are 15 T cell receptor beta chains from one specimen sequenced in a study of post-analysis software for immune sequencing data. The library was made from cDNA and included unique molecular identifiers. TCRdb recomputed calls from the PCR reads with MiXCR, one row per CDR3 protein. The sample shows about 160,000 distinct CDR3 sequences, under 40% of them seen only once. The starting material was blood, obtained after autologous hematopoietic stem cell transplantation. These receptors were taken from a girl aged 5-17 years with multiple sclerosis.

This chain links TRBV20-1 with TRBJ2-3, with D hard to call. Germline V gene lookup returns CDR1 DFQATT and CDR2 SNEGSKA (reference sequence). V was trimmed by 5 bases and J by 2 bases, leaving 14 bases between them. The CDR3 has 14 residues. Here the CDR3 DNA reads TGCAGTGCTCCTGGCCCGACCCTCACAGATACGCAGTATTTT. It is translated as CSAPGPTLTDTQYF.

The CDR3 bases are TGCGCCAGCAGCCAGGAGAACTATGGCTACACCTTC. Translating gives CASSQENYGYTF. J is TRBJ1-2 and V is TRBV4-1, with D unresolved. V lost 3 bases, J lost 2 bases, and 4 bases lay in between. Germline loops: CDR1 MGHRA, CDR2 YSYEKL. This CDR3 has 12 residues.

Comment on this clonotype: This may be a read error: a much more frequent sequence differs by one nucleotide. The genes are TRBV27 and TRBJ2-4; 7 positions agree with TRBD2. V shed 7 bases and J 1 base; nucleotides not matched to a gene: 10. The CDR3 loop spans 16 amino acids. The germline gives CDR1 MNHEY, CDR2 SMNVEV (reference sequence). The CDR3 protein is CASTDVVGGAKNIQYF. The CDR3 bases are TGTGCCAGCACCGACGTAGTGGGAGGGGCCAAAAACATTCAGTACTTC.

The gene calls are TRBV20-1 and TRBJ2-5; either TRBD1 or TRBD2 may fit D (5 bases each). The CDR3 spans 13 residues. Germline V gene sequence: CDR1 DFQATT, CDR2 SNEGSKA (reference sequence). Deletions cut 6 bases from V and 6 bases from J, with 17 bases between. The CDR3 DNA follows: TGCAGTGCCGGCCGGGACGCCCCGAAGACCCAGTACTTC. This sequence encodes CSAGRDAPKTQYF.

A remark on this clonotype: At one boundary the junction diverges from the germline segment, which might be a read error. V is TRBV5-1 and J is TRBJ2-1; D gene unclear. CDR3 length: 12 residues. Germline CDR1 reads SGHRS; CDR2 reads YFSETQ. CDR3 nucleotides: TGCGCCAGTAGCTTGGTGCAGAATGAGCAGTTCTTC. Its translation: CASSLVQNEQFF. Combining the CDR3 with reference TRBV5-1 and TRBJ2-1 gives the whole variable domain KAGVTQTPRYLIKTRGQQVTLSCSPISGHRSVSWYQQTPGQGLQFLFEYFSETQRNKGNFPGRFSGRQFSNSRSEMNVSTLELGDSALYLCASSLVQNEQFFGPGTRLTVL.

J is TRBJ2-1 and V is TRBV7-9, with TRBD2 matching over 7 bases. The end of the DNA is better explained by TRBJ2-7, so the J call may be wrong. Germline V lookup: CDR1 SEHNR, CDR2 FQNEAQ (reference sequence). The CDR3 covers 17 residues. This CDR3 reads CASSLSGASFSYNEQYF. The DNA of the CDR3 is TGTGCCAGCAGCTTAAGCGGGGCCTCGTTCTCCTACAATGAGCAGTACTTC.

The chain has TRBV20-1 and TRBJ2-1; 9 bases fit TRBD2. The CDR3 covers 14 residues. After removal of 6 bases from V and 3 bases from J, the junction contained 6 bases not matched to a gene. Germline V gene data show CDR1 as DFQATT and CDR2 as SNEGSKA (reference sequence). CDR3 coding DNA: TGCAGTGCCCATAGCGGGAGCGTCTACAATGAGCAGTTCTTC. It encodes CSAHSGSVYNEQFF.

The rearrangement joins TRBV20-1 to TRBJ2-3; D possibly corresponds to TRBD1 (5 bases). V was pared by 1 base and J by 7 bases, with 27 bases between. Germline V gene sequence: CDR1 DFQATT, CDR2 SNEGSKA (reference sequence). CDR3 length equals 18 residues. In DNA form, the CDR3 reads TGCAGTGCTAGAGCCGCCGACGTGGGAAGAACAAGGGGAAATACGCAGTATTTT. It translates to CSARAADVGRTRGNTQYF.

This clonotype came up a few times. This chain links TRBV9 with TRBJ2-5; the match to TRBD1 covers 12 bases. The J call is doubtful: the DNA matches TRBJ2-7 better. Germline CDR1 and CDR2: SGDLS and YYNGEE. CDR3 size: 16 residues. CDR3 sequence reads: CASSPYLGQGANEQYF. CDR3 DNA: TGTGCCAGCAGCCCGTACTTGGGACAGGGGGCAAACGAGCAGTACTTC.

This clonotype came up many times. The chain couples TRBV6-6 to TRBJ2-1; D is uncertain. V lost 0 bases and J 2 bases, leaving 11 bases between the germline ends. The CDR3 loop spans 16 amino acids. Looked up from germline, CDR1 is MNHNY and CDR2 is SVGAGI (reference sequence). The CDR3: CASSYSKIGTYNEQFF. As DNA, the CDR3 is TGTGCCAGCAGTTACTCGAAGATTGGGACCTACAATGAGCAGTTCTTC.

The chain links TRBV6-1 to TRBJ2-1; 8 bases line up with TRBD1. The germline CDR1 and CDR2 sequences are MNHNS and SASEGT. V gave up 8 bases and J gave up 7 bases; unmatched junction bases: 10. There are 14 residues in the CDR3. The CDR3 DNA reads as TGTGCCAGCGACAGGGGTAACTCCAGGAATGAGCAGTTCTTC. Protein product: CASDRGNSRNEQFF.

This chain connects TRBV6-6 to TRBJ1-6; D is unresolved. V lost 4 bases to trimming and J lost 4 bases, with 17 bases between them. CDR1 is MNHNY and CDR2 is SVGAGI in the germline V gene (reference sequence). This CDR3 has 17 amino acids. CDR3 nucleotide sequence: TGTGCCAGCAGTTTACCGGTAACCTTAGGGTATAATTCACCCCTCCACTTT. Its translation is CASSLPVTLGYNSPLHF.

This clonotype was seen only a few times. This CDR3 reads CASNFGSNEQFF. DNA for the CDR3: TGTGCCAGCAACTTCGGATCCAATGAGCAGTTCTTC. V is TRBV5-6 and J is TRBJ2-1; D gene uncertain. Trimming shortened V by 6 bases and J by 6 bases, and 10 bases separated the two germline ends. The germline gives CDR1 SGHDT, CDR2 YYEEEE. The CDR3 covers 12 residues.

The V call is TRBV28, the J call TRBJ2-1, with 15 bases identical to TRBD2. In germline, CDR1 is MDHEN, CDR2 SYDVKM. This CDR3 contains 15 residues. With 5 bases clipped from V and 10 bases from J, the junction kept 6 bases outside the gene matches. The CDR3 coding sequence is TGTGCCAGCAGTCCGAGGGGACTAGCGGGAGGAGAGCAGTTCTTC. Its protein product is CASSPRGLAGGEQFF.

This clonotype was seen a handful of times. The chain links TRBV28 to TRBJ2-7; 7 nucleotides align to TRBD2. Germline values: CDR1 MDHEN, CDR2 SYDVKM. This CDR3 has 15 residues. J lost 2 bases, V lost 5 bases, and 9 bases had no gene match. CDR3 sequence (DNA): TGTGCCAGCAGTCTAAGGCACAGCGGGGCCTACGAGCAGTACTTC. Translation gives CASSLRHSGAYEQYF.